The rows below give T cell receptor beta chains drawn from one sample of a study of cytomegalovirus exposure and HLA in healthy donors. Some clones are missing from TCRdb's copy, which holds only in-frame ones; the method was immunoSEQ multiplex PCR. The sample lists about 250,000 clones, 70% to 90% occurring once. The source material was PBMCs. The source of these receptors is a girl aged 2-10 years in good health and CMV-seronegative. Both conserved end residues are part of each CDR3. The order of the fields is D gene, V gene, J gene, clone size, CDR3 protein, CDR3 DNA. D genes are given only for firm matches. Rows give clone size only sometimes, using once, few, many, or a class for an expanded clone.

D gene: TRBD2; V gene: TRBV2; J gene: TRBJ2-1; clone size: -; CDR3 protein: CASSRGGWSGGPRDNEQFF; CDR3 DNA: TGTGCCAGCAGTCGAGGGGGCTGGAGCGGGGGGCCGAGGGACAATGAGCAGTTCTTC
D gene: -; V gene: TRBV5-1; J gene: TRBJ1-3; clone size: -; CDR3 protein: CASSRTSSSGNTIYF; CDR3 DNA: TGCGCCAGCAGCCGGACATCTTCCTCTGGAAACACCATATATTTT
D gene: TRBD1; V gene: TRBV18; J gene: TRBJ2-2; clone size: -; CDR3 protein: CASSAQGASGELFF; CDR3 DNA: TGTGCCAGCTCAGCGCAGGGGGCCTCCGGGGAGCTGTTTTTT
D gene: -; V gene: TRBV19; J gene: TRBJ2-2; clone size: -; CDR3 protein: CASSISRELFF; CDR3 DNA: TGTGCCAGTAGTATCAGTCGGGAGCTGTTTTTT
D gene: TRBD2; V gene: TRBV7-2; J gene: TRBJ2-7; clone size: once; CDR3 protein: CASSPRGGLAGGQTYEQYF; CDR3 DNA: TGTGCCAGCAGCCCTAGGGGGGGCTTAGCGGGAGGGCAGACCTACGAGCAGTACTTC
D gene: TRBD1; V gene: TRBV19; J gene: TRBJ1-2; clone size: -; CDR3 protein: CASRTGGTYGYTF; CDR3 DNA: TGTGCCAGCCGGACAGGGGGTACCTATGGCTACACCTTC
D gene: TRBD2; V gene: TRBV6-5; J gene: TRBJ2-1; clone size: once; CDR3 protein: CASSSLAGPSYNEQFF; CDR3 DNA: TGTGCCAGCAGTTCATTAGCGGGTCCCTCCTACAATGAGCAGTTCTTC
D gene: -; V gene: TRBV27; J gene: TRBJ1-5; clone size: once; CDR3 protein: CASSSDRFNQPQHF; CDR3 DNA: TGTGCCAGCAGTTCAGACAGATTTAATCAGCCCCAGCATTTT
D gene: -; V gene: TRBV7-9; J gene: TRBJ1-3; clone size: -; CDR3 protein: CASSPRSGGTGNTIYF; CDR3 DNA: TGTGCCAGCAGCCCTCGATCGGGGGGAACTGGAAACACCATATATTTT
D gene: TRBD2; V gene: TRBV5-1; J gene: TRBJ2-3; clone size: once; CDR3 protein: CASNVGTSGRATDTQYF; CDR3 DNA: TGCGCCAGCAATGTCGGGACTAGCGGGAGGGCCACTGATACGCAGTATTTT
D gene: TRBD2; V gene: TRBV13; J gene: TRBJ2-5; clone size: -; CDR3 protein: CASSLRTSETQYF; CDR3 DNA: TGTGCCAGCAGCCTCCGGACTAGTGAGACCCAGTACTTC
D gene: -; V gene: TRBV12-5; J gene: TRBJ1-3; clone size: -; CDR3 protein: CASGFRRTGNTIYF; CDR3 DNA: TGTGCTAGTGGTTTTAGGAGGACTGGAAACACCATATATTTT
D gene: TRBD1; V gene: TRBV5-1; J gene: TRBJ1-3; clone size: -; CDR3 protein: CASSSGTGVSGNTIYF; CDR3 DNA: TGCGCCAGCAGTTCCGGGACAGGGGTTTCTGGAAACACCATATATTTT
D gene: TRBD2; V gene: TRBV9; J gene: TRBJ2-3; clone size: -; CDR3 protein: CASSETSGRTDTQYF; CDR3 DNA: TGTGCCAGCAGCGAGACTAGCGGGAGAACAGATACGCAGTATTTT
D gene: TRBD2; V gene: TRBV5-1; J gene: TRBJ2-1; clone size: -; CDR3 protein: CASSSTRGLSSGGHGEQFF; CDR3 DNA: TGCGCCAGCAGCTCCACAAGGGGACTCTCTAGCGGGGGGCATGGTGAGCAGTTCTTC
D gene: TRBD1; V gene: TRBV4-1; J gene: TRBJ2-7; clone size: -; CDR3 protein: CASNSGTGQHYEQYF; CDR3 DNA: TGCGCCAGCAACTCCGGGACAGGCCAACACTACGAGCAGTACTTC
D gene: TRBD1; V gene: TRBV5-6; J gene: TRBJ1-3; clone size: -; CDR3 protein: CASSLYLSVDRAGGNTIYF; CDR3 DNA: TGTGCCAGCAGCTTATACTTGAGTGTGGACAGGGCCGGTGGAAACACCATATATTTT
D gene: TRBD2; V gene: TRBV4-1; J gene: TRBJ2-1; clone size: -; CDR3 protein: CASSRPGLAGGGEQFF; CDR3 DNA: TGCGCCAGCAGCCGCCCGGGACTAGCGGGAGGAGGTGAGCAGTTCTTC
D gene: -; V gene: TRBV29-1; J gene: TRBJ2-7; clone size: -; CDR3 protein: CSAQGGGHYEQYF; CDR3 DNA: TGCAGCGCCCAAGGGGGGGGGCACTACGAGCAGTACTTC
D gene: -; V gene: TRBV30; J gene: TRBJ2-5; clone size: -; CDR3 protein: CAWSVQGAQYF; CDR3 DNA: TGTGCCTGGAGTGTACAAGGGGCCCAGTACTTC
D gene: -; V gene: TRBV9; J gene: TRBJ2-1; clone size: -; CDR3 protein: CASSPRHLTNEQFF; CDR3 DNA: TGTGCCAGCAGCCCCAGACACCTTACCAATGAGCAGTTCTTC
D gene: -; V gene: TRBV15; J gene: TRBJ2-1; clone size: -; CDR3 protein: CATSSARLNEQFF; CDR3 DNA: TGTGCCACCAGCAGTGCTAGGCTGAATGAGCAGTTCTTC
D gene: -; V gene: TRBV6-5; J gene: TRBJ1-5; clone size: -; CDR3 protein: CASSTQGSQPQHF; CDR3 DNA: TGTGCCAGCAGTACCCAGGGGTCTCAGCCCCAGCATTTT
D gene: TRBD1; V gene: TRBV7-8; J gene: TRBJ1-3; clone size: -; CDR3 protein: CASSLGFRGQGSSGNTIYF; CDR3 DNA: TGTGCCAGCAGCTTAGGCTTTAGGGGACAGGGATCATCTGGAAACACCATATATTTT
D gene: TRBD1; V gene: TRBV5-4; J gene: TRBJ1-2; clone size: -; CDR3 protein: CASSSDRVYGYTF; CDR3 DNA: TGTGCCAGCAGCTCGGACAGGGTCTATGGCTACACCTTC
D gene: -; V gene: TRBV4-2; J gene: TRBJ2-7; clone size: -; CDR3 protein: CASSQDKTRKRYEQYF; CDR3 DNA: TGTGCCAGCAGCCAAGATAAGACTAGAAAGAGGTACGAGCAGTACTTC
D gene: -; V gene: TRBV10-3; J gene: TRBJ1-1; clone size: -; CDR3 protein: CAISLPGGLAFF; CDR3 DNA: TGTGCCATCAGTCTACCGGGGGGCCTGGCTTTCTTT
D gene: TRBD2; V gene: TRBV2; J gene: TRBJ2-3; clone size: -; CDR3 protein: CASSELAGVTDTQYF; CDR3 DNA: TGTGCCAGCAGTGAGCTAGCGGGGGTCACAGATACGCAGTATTTT
D gene: -; V gene: TRBV7-3; J gene: TRBJ1-1; clone size: -; CDR3 protein: CASSLVPDRGEAFF; CDR3 DNA: TGTGCCAGCAGCCTCGTACCGGACAGAGGTGAAGCTTTCTTT
D gene: TRBD2; V gene: TRBV6-6; J gene: TRBJ2-3; clone size: -; CDR3 protein: CASSYPATSTDMQYF; CDR3 DNA: TGTGCCAGCAGTTACCCCGCGACTAGCACAGATATGCAGTATTTT
D gene: -; V gene: TRBV6-6; J gene: TRBJ2-3; clone size: -; CDR3 protein: CASSFGTSSTDTQYF; CDR3 DNA: TGTGCCAGCAGTTTTGGGACTTCTAGCACAGATACGCAGTATTTT
D gene: TRBD1; V gene: TRBV5-1; J gene: TRBJ2-1; clone size: -; CDR3 protein: CASSWRDRGIDEQFF; CDR3 DNA: TGCGCCAGCAGCTGGAGGGACAGGGGGATTGATGAGCAGTTCTTC
D gene: -; V gene: TRBV5-1; J gene: TRBJ2-7; clone size: -; CDR3 protein: CASSSQGYEQYF; CDR3 DNA: TGCGCCAGCAGCTCACAGGGCTACGAGCAGTACTTC
D gene: TRBD2; V gene: TRBV23-1; J gene: TRBJ2-5; clone size: -; CDR3 protein: CASSQVPGLAEETQYF; CDR3 DNA: TGCGCCAGCAGTCAAGTCCCTGGACTAGCGGAAGAGACCCAGTACTTC
D gene: TRBD2; V gene: TRBV7-9; J gene: TRBJ2-2; clone size: -; CDR3 protein: CASSLVWTSGETGELFF; CDR3 DNA: TGTGCCAGCAGCTTAGTTTGGACTAGCGGGGAAACCGGGGAGCTGTTTTTT
D gene: TRBD2; V gene: TRBV19; J gene: TRBJ2-1; clone size: few; CDR3 protein: CASSIVAGGFNEQFF; CDR3 DNA: TGTGCCAGTAGTATAGTAGCGGGAGGTTTCAATGAGCAGTTCTTC
D gene: TRBD1; V gene: TRBV7-6; J gene: TRBJ1-1; clone size: -; CDR3 protein: CASSLGQVNTEAFF; CDR3 DNA: TGTGCCAGCAGCTTGGGACAGGTGAACACTGAAGCTTTCTTT
D gene: -; V gene: TRBV19; J gene: TRBJ1-2; clone size: -; CDR3 protein: CASSIVGTPGYGYTF; CDR3 DNA: TGTGCCAGTAGTATAGTTGGGACACCGGGTTATGGCTACACCTTC
D gene: -; V gene: TRBV19; J gene: TRBJ1-2; clone size: -; CDR3 protein: CASRGGSYGYTF; CDR3 DNA: TGTGCCAGTAGGGGGGGGTCCTATGGCTACACCTTC
D gene: -; V gene: TRBV30; J gene: TRBJ2-4; clone size: -; CDR3 protein: CAWSVLRGTAPIAKNIQYF; CDR3 DNA: TGTGCCTGGAGTGTACTTCGGGGGACCGCTCCTATAGCCAAAAACATTCAGTACTTC
D gene: -; V gene: TRBV7-9; J gene: TRBJ2-7; clone size: few; CDR3 protein: CASTSEEAGPYEQYF; CDR3 DNA: TGTGCCAGCACCTCCGAAGAGGCAGGGCCGTACGAGCAGTACTTC
D gene: TRBD1; V gene: TRBV5-8; J gene: TRBJ1-2; clone size: -; CDR3 protein: CASYPPWTGINYGYTF; CDR3 DNA: TGTGCCAGCTACCCTCCTTGGACAGGGATTAACTATGGCTACACCTTC
D gene: -; V gene: TRBV7-9; J gene: TRBJ1-3; clone size: once; CDR3 protein: CASSPSTGTLGNTIYF; CDR3 DNA: TGTGCCAGCAGCCCCTCGACCGGGACATTAGGAAACACCATATATTTT
D gene: -; V gene: TRBV9; J gene: TRBJ2-1; clone size: -; CDR3 protein: CASSDGTGLKYNEQFF; CDR3 DNA: TGTGCCAGCAGCGACGGAACGGGACTCAAATACAATGAGCAGTTCTTC
D gene: TRBD1; V gene: TRBV2; J gene: TRBJ1-3; clone size: -; CDR3 protein: CASNQQGPGNTIYF; CDR3 DNA: TGTGCCAGTAACCAACAGGGGCCCGGAAACACCATATATTTT
D gene: TRBD2; V gene: TRBV19; J gene: TRBJ2-4; clone size: -; CDR3 protein: CASSKLAGGPSIQYF; CDR3 DNA: TGTGCCAGTAGTAAACTAGCGGGAGGGCCAAGCATTCAGTACTTC
D gene: -; V gene: TRBV11-2; J gene: TRBJ1-2; clone size: -; CDR3 protein: CASSRDLRVPYGYTF; CDR3 DNA: TGTGCCAGCAGCAGAGACTTACGGGTTCCCTATGGCTACACCTTC
D gene: TRBD1; V gene: TRBV19; J gene: TRBJ2-2; clone size: -; CDR3 protein: CASSLPRAGQGIRELFF; CDR3 DNA: TGTGCCAGTAGTCTCCCTCGGGCAGGACAGGGCATACGGGAGCTGTTTTTT
D gene: -; V gene: TRBV7-2; J gene: TRBJ1-1; clone size: -; CDR3 protein: CASSLGGVGNTEAFF; CDR3 DNA: TGTGCCAGCAGCTTAGGGGGAGTTGGGAACACTGAAGCTTTCTTT
D gene: -; V gene: TRBV5-8; J gene: TRBJ1-3; clone size: -; CDR3 protein: CASSLDYDSGNTIYF; CDR3 DNA: TGTGCCAGCAGCTTGGACTATGACTCTGGAAACACCATATATTTT
D gene: -; V gene: TRBV11-2; J gene: TRBJ2-3; clone size: once; CDR3 protein: CASSLDGGADTQYF; CDR3 DNA: TGTGCCAGCAGCTTAGACGGAGGGGCAGATACGCAGTATTTT
D gene: TRBD1; V gene: TRBV2; J gene: TRBJ2-3; clone size: -; CDR3 protein: CASSGTGAYTDTQYF; CDR3 DNA: TGTGCCAGCAGCGGGACAGGGGCCTACACAGATACGCAGTATTTT
D gene: -; V gene: TRBV18; J gene: TRBJ1-3; clone size: -; CDR3 protein: CASSPQVEPGNTIYF; CDR3 DNA: TGTGCCAGCTCACCCCAGGTCGAGCCTGGAAACACCATATATTTT